Below, 32 T cell receptor beta chains from the same sample are listed, as sequenced in a study of T-cell reconstitution after alpha-beta-depleted transplantation in children (dated by TCRdb to 2016 to 2017). The treatment or condition label here, explained by the study, means: allogeneic hematopoietic cell transplantation with graft depleted of TCRalphabeta T cells and CD19 B cells. The library relied on PCR. The sample was run on an Illumina HiSeq 2500. To normalize quantification of the TCRbeta repertoire, the TCR libraries were built with molecular barcoding that relied on unique molecular identifiers. The raw public reads went through TCRdb reprocessing: fastp at Q25, MiXCR clone calling, in-frame beta chains kept. One record per CDR3 amino acid sequence lists the most common genes and DNA. The sample profile shows hundreds of thousands of distinct CDR3 sequences; 13% of them were found once. The ten largest account for about 2.2% of the sample.

Sequenced material: PBMCs, mostly from graft donor cells, taken 360 days after TCRalphabeta/CD19-depleted stem cell transplant. These receptors were taken from a male patient younger than 18 who had a stem cell transplant for acute myeloid leukemia, so the T cells may come from the graft donor.

This clonotype has at least ten counts. The rearrangement links TRBV27 to TRBJ2-1, with 7 bases matching TRBD2. CDR1 is MNHEY, CDR2 SMNVEV, per germline (reference sequence). This CDR3 has 12 amino acids. Trimming cost V 8 bases and J 8 bases; bases outside gene matches: 6. The CDR3 sequence: CASWREFYEQFF. CDR3 bases: TGTGCCAGCTGGCGGGAGTTCTATGAGCAGTTCTTC.

The table lists this clonotype with a few counts. The rearrangement joins TRBV28 to TRBJ1-2; 8 bases map to TRBD1. The germline V gene has CDR1 MDHEN and CDR2 SYDVKM. The CDR3 consists of 15 residues. Germline trimming cut 7 bases from V and 8 bases from J; bases unmatched to any gene: 15. CDR3 sequence reads: CASIKIQGALWGYTF. DNA of the CDR3: TGTGCCAGCATCAAAATCCAGGGGGCCCTTTGGGGCTACACCTTC.

This clonotype was seen more than once but under ten times. This rearrangement joins TRBV4-2 to TRBJ2-2; 8 bases line up with TRBD2. Unmatched junction bases numbered 6, after V lost 2 bases and J lost 7 bases. The CDR3 length is 15 residues. Per the germline V gene, CDR1 is LGHNA and CDR2 is YNFKEQ. The CDR3, as DNA: TGTGCCAGCAGCCAATATAGCGGGATTAACGGGGAGCTGTTTTTT. It is translated as CASSQYSGINGELFF.

Notes on this clonotype: One base away lies a much larger clone, so this may be a sequencing read error. This chain links TRBV12-3 or TRBV12-4 with TRBJ2-1; 11 bases match TRBD2. CDR3 length equals 15 residues. The V segment lost 5 bases and the J segment 2 bases; nucleotides outside the gene matches: 2. CDR3: CASSQTSGTYNEQFF. The DNA of the CDR3 is TGTGCCAGCAGTCAGACTAGCGGGACCTACAATGAGCAGTTCTTC.

This sequence joins TRBV7-6 and TRBJ2-7, with TRBD2 matching 12 bases. From germline, CDR1 is SGHVS and CDR2 FNYEAQ. The junction had 10 bases not matched to a gene; V was cut back by 5 bases and J by 5 bases. The CDR3 consists of 16 residues. CDR3 sequence reads: CASSPQLAGGPHEQYF. The CDR3 bases are TGTGCCAGCAGCCCCCAGCTAGCGGGAGGGCCCCACGAGCAGTACTTC.

This clonotype has just a few counts. This chain joins TRBV7-3 and TRBJ2-5, with TRBD2 matching 9 bases. CDR1 is SGHTA, CDR2 FQGTGA, per germline. The CDR3 is 15 amino acids. Germline trimming cut 0 bases from V and 3 bases from J; bases unmatched to any gene: 2. In DNA form, the CDR3 reads TGTGCCAGCAGCTTAACTCTAGCGGGAAAAGAGACCCAGTACTTC. Translation: CASSLTLAGKETQYF.

V gene TRBV28 combines with J gene TRBJ2-7; TRBD2 agrees at 10 bases. CDR3 length: 18 amino acids. V was pared by 2 bases and J by 5 bases, with 15 bases of the junction left unmatched. Germline lookup yields CDR1 MDHEN and CDR2 SYDVKM. CDR3 sequence (DNA): TGTGCCAGCAGTTTAGCCGAGGCTAGCGGGAGTACTAGAAACGAGCAGTACTTC. Its translation: CASSLAEASGSTRNEQYF.

The J gene is TRBJ2-7, the V gene TRBV20-1, with 10 bases aligning to TRBD1. CDR3 size: 16 residues. Unmatched junction bases numbered 12, after V lost 4 bases and J lost 3 bases. Germline V gene sequence: CDR1 DFQATT, CDR2 SNEGSKA (reference sequence). The CDR3 DNA reads TGCAGTGCTACCAACCCCCGGGACAGGGGACTCTACGAGCAGTACTTC. Translating gives CSATNPRDRGLYEQYF.

This clonotype was counted many times. The chain carries TRBV5-1 and TRBJ2-2; 7 bases are a match to TRBD1. This CDR3 comprises 16 residues. V trimming: 4 bases; J trimming: 6 bases; junction bases outside the gene matches: 12. Germline-derived CDR1 and CDR2 are SGHRS and YFSETQ. CDR3 DNA sequence: TGCGCCAGCAGCCTAATGACAGGGCGTGGGCCCGGGGAGCTGTTTTTT. This translates into CASSLMTGRGPGELFF.

The chain combines TRBV28 with TRBJ2-4; 9 nucleotides agree with TRBD2. The CDR3 spans 15 residues. Trimming cost V 1 base and J 3 bases; bases outside gene matches: 1. The germline V gene encodes CDR1 MDHEN and CDR2 SYDVKM. The CDR3 DNA follows: TGTGCCAGCAGTTTATTGCGGGAGGGCAAAAACATTCAGTACTTC. Its translation: CASSLLREGKNIQYF.

This chain connects TRBV15 to TRBJ2-1; either TRBD1 or TRBD2 may supply D (6 bases each). The germline V and J ends were trimmed by 8 bases and 7 bases, with 15 bases remaining between them. The length of the CDR3 is 13 residues. From germline, CDR1 is LNHNV and CDR2 YYDKDF (reference sequence). For the CDR3, the DNA is TGTGCCACCGGGACTCACACAGGGAATGAGCAGTTCTTC. Its translation is CATGTHTGNEQFF.

This clonotype occurred many times. The genes are TRBV6-1 and TRBJ1-1; 10 nucleotides match TRBD1. Germline CDR1 MNHNS, CDR2 SASEGT. The CDR3 is 15 residues long. V was pared by 6 bases and J by 5 bases, with 9 bases of the junction left unmatched. The CDR3 sequence: CASRLPGQGETEAFF. CDR3 DNA: TGTGCCAGCAGACTCCCCGGACAGGGGGAAACTGAAGCTTTCTTT.

This clonotype was detected only once. One junction end disagrees with the germline gene, perhaps due to a read error. The V and J genes are TRBV27 and TRBJ2-7; a weak D match, TRBD1 (6 bases). The CDR3 consists of 14 residues. Per germline, CDR1 MNHEY and CDR2 SMNVEV (reference sequence). Here the CDR3 reads CTSSFGTLHYEQYF. CDR3 sequence (DNA): TGTACCAGCAGTTTCGGGACACTACACTACGAGCAGTACTTC.

The chain links TRBV3-1 to TRBJ2-1; 7 positions match TRBD2. This CDR3 spans 15 amino acids. From germline, CDR1 is LGHDT and CDR2 YNNKEL (reference sequence). Trimming took 0 bases from V and 8 from J; bases not matched to a gene: 7. CDR3 sequence: CASSQDPLAPHEQFF. The DNA for the CDR3 is TGTGCCAGCAGCCAAGACCCACTAGCGCCCCATGAGCAGTTCTTC.

This chain links TRBV7-3 with TRBJ2-3; 13 bases map to TRBD2. With V trimmed by 5 bases and J by 1 base, 6 bases remained unmatched. CDR3 length: 17 residues. CDR1 SGHTA and CDR2 FQGTGA come from the germline V gene. The CDR3 nucleotides read TGTGCCAGCAGCGACGCTGGACTAGCGGGGGGCACAGATACGCAGTATTTT. Its translation is CASSDAGLAGGTDTQYF.

This clonotype was found many times. The chain has TRBV5-1 and TRBJ2-5; no definite D call. This CDR3 is built from 14 residues. Per germline, CDR1 SGHRS and CDR2 YFSETQ. The V end lost 2 bases, the J end lost 1 base, and 9 bases lay between the germline ends. The CDR3 DNA reads as TGCGCCAGCAGCTTTTATCAAGCCCAAGAGACCCAGTACTTC. Translation gives CASSFYQAQETQYF.

This clonotype has a handful of counts. This chain connects TRBV7-3 to TRBJ2-6; 11 bases fit TRBD1. The ends lost 1 base at V and 3 bases at J; junction bases unmatched: 5. This CDR3 contains 18 residues. Germline-derived CDR1 and CDR2 are SGHTA and FQGTGA. The CDR3 is CASSLIRTGGFGANVLTF. CDR3 coding DNA: TGTGCCAGCAGCTTAATCCGGACAGGGGGCTTTGGGGCCAACGTCCTGACTTTC.

This chain uses TRBV19 with TRBJ2-7, with 8 bases that match TRBD1. After removal of 4 bases from V and 4 bases from J, the junction contained 9 bases not matched to a gene. Looked up from germline, CDR1 is LNHDA and CDR2 is SQIVND (reference sequence). The CDR3 has 15 amino acids. The DNA for the CDR3 is TGTGCCAGTAGTACTATGGGACAGGCTAAATACGAGCAGTACTTC. Translated, it gives CASSTMGQAKYEQYF.

The V and J genes are TRBV20-1 and TRBJ2-7; D is possibly TRBD1 (5 bases). Germline CDR1 and CDR2: DFQATT and SNEGSKA (reference sequence). V gave up 3 bases and J gave up 2 bases, with 11 bases separating them. CDR3 length: 13 residues. CDR3: CSARTLGAYEQYF. The CDR3 nucleotides are TGCAGTGCTAGGACCCTAGGGGCCTACGAGCAGTACTTC.

This clonotype came up many times. This sequence joins TRBV9 and TRBJ2-7, with D perhaps being TRBD1 or TRBD2 (5 bases each). CDR1 SGDLS and CDR2 YYNGEE come from the germline V gene. This CDR3 has 13 amino acids. V gave up 0 bases and J gave up 5 bases, with 9 bases separating them. CDR3 nucleotide sequence: TGTGCCAGCAGCGTAGCTCTGGGGGACGAGCAGTACTTC. Its protein is CASSVALGDEQYF. The whole variable domain, remainder taken from reference TRBV9 and TRBJ2-7, is DSGVTQTPKHLITATGQRVTLRCSPRSGDLSVYWYQQSLDQGLQFLIQYYNGEERAKGNILERFSAQQFPDLHSELNLSSLELGDSALYFCASSVALGDEQYFGPGTRLTVT.

This clonotype was observed a few times. The CDR3 is CASSPAGPVGGEQYF. CDR3 DNA sequence: TGTGCCAGCTCACCAGCGGGGCCCGTCGGGGGCGAGCAGTACTTC. The chain uses TRBV18 and TRBJ2-7, with D perhaps TRBD2 (6 bases). V shed 2 bases and J shed 6 bases, with 17 bases lying between them. Germline loops: CDR1 KGHSH, CDR2 LQKENI. The CDR3 runs to 15 residues.

The V gene is TRBV28, the J gene TRBJ1-6, with TRBD1 matching over 7 bases. V lost 5 bases to trimming and J lost 6 bases; unmatched junction nucleotides: 10. This CDR3 spans 16 amino acids. CDR1 and CDR2 (germline): MDHEN, SYDVKM. The CDR3 DNA sequence: TGTGCCAGCAGTCCAACACAGGGGATGGGTAATTCACCCCTCCACTTT. Its translation is CASSPTQGMGNSPLHF.

J is TRBJ2-6 and V is TRBV20-1; D unclear. Germline values: CDR1 DFQATT, CDR2 SNEGSKA (reference sequence). This CDR3 is 15 amino acids long. The V and J ends lost 6 bases and 1 base respectively, with 13 bases between them. The CDR3 DNA reads TGCAGTGCAACCTTGGCCAAGTCTGGGGCCAACGTCCTGACTTTC. This sequence encodes CSATLAKSGANVLTF.

J is TRBJ1-2 and V is TRBV7-3; D is ambiguous. Trimming shortened V by 1 base and J by 4 bases, and 7 bases separated the two germline ends. The CDR3 is 13 amino acids. Germline lookup yields CDR1 SGHTA and CDR2 FQGTGA. This CDR3 is CASSLSPRYGYTF. CDR3 DNA sequence: TGTGCCAGCAGCTTAAGTCCACGCTATGGCTACACCTTC. The full variable domain, its missing parts supplied by reference TRBV7-3 and TRBJ1-2, is GAGVSQTPSNKVTEKGKYVELRCDPISGHTALYWYRQSLGQGPEFLIYFQGTGAADDSGLPNDRFFAVRPEGSVSTLKIQRTERGDSAVYLCASSLSPRYGYTFGSGTRLTVV.

This clonotype was counted ten times or more. V gene TRBV29-1 combines with J gene TRBJ1-4, with 7 bases that match TRBD1. The CDR3 covers 14 residues. Germline V gives CDR1 SQVTM, CDR2 ANQGSEA. Unmatched junction bases numbered 8, after V lost 7 bases and J lost 3 bases. This CDR3 reads CSAGRGLANEKLFF. The CDR3 region has the DNA TGCAGCGCTGGGAGGGGGCTGGCTAATGAAAAACTGTTTTTT.

This clonotype was seen repeatedly, ten times or more. This chain links TRBV20-1 with TRBJ2-7; 8 positions match TRBD2. The germline V gene encodes CDR1 DFQATT and CDR2 SNEGSKA (reference sequence). This CDR3 spans 14 amino acids. V was pared by 6 bases and J by 4 bases, with 11 bases of the junction left unmatched. The DNA for the CDR3 is TGCAGTGCAATAGACATAGCGGGAAGATACGAGCAGTACTTC. Its translation is CSAIDIAGRYEQYF.

This clonotype was counted between two and nine times. This rearrangement joins TRBV5-1 to TRBJ2-7; D is undetermined. The V gene lost 4 bases and the J gene lost 1 base, with 12 bases spanning the gap. The CDR3 sequence is 14 residues long. CDR1 and CDR2 from the germline V gene are SGHRS and YFSETQ. The CDR3, as DNA: TGCGCCAGCAGCGTGGGCCCCATTTCCTACGAGCAGTACTTC. Translating it yields CASSVGPISYEQYF.

The chain recombines TRBV7-3 with TRBJ1-1; D gene ambiguous. This CDR3 is 14 amino acids long. Germline loops: CDR1 SGHTA, CDR2 FQGTGA. Trimming removed 4 bases at V and 4 bases at J, with 13 bases between. CDR3: CASSSSDFGTEAFF. CDR3 DNA: TGTGCCAGCAGCTCCTCGGACTTCGGCACTGAAGCTTTCTTT.

The J gene is TRBJ2-3, the V gene TRBV20-1; the match to TRBD2 covers 7 bases. After removal of 1 base from V and 1 base from J, the junction contained 5 bases not matched to a gene. The CDR3 is 15 amino acids. The germline V gene has CDR1 DFQATT and CDR2 SNEGSKA (reference sequence). The CDR3 loop reads CSARVAGDGTDTQYF. For the CDR3, the DNA is TGCAGTGCTAGAGTTGCGGGAGACGGCACAGATACGCAGTATTTT.

This clonotype appeared many times. The chain has TRBV3-1 and TRBJ2-1; 7 positions agree with TRBD2. CDR3 length: 15 residues. Germline CDR1 reads LGHDT; CDR2 reads YNNKEL (reference sequence). V shed 4 bases and J 5 bases; nucleotides not matched to a gene: 8. Here the CDR3 reads CASSLLGLADNEQFF. In nucleotides, the CDR3 is TGTGCCAGCAGCCTCTTGGGGCTAGCGGACAATGAGCAGTTCTTC.

This clonotype was detected a few times. The rearrangement links TRBV20-1 to TRBJ2-4, with 7 bases matching TRBD1. The CDR3 length is 14 residues. V gave up 1 base and J gave up 6 bases; unmatched junction bases: 6. Germline lookup yields CDR1 DFQATT and CDR2 SNEGSKA (reference sequence). In nucleotides, the CDR3 is TGCAGTGCTAGAGCTCGGGACAGACCAAACATTCAGTACTTC. Translating gives CSARARDRPNIQYF.

The V call is TRBV20-1, the J call TRBJ2-5; D is possibly TRBD1 (5 bases). The V gene lost 3 bases and the J gene lost 1 base, with 9 bases spanning the gap. CDR1 is DFQATT and CDR2 is SNEGSKA in the germline V gene (reference sequence). The length of the CDR3 is 13 residues. The CDR3 region has the DNA TGCAGTGCTAGGTGGCAGGGCCAAGAGACCCAGTACTTC. It specifies CSARWQGQETQYF.